This T cell receptor (beta chain) was documented in a study of CD8 T cells in Susac syndrome. At the level of the study: More than 5 sequenced Susac syndrome patients had clinically active disease, while about 8 were in remission.

Findings and caveats of the study: Peak Susac CD8+ clonal expansion was seen in TEMRA cells and active patients.

RNA amounts of 0.5 to 1 ug underwent reverse transcription with random hexamers. Coverage of TCR beta CDR3 amplification by immunoSEQ multiplex PCR extended to 54 Vbeta and 13 Jbeta. TCRdb independently ran MiXCR on the immunoSEQ multiplex PCR reads; one entry per CDR3 protein. The table includes roughly 100,000 distinct CDR3 sequences, roughly 94% detected once. With respect to this clonotype: Its antigen is unknown.

V shed 4 bases and J 3 bases; nucleotides not matched to a gene: 9. CDR1 is SGDLS and CDR2 is YYNGEE in the germline V gene. This CDR3 is built from 16 residues. Sequences were obtained from CD8+ T cells from PBMCs. The V call is TRBV9, the J call TRBJ2-2, with 7 bases aligning to TRBD1. The TCR originated in a human donor with Susac syndrome. The CDR3 bases are TGTGCCAGCAGCCCCCGCCGACAGGGTGACACCGGGGAGCTGTTTTTT. Its protein is CASSPRRQGDTGELFF.